One T cell receptor (beta chain) is described in this entry. Its cognate antigen is unknown. This sample was included in a study of cytomegalovirus exposure and HLA in healthy donors. Study-level findings and limits: The classifier reportedly diagnosed cytomegalovirus status with high sensitivity and specificity. At a 0.05 false discovery rate, a later analysis found 16,951 TCR beta sequences to be associated with HLA alleles. A prior analysis recorded that most TCR beta V segments were productive about 87% or about 30% of the time. The authors later found HLA-associated TCR beta chains more clonally expanded than equally common others.

CDR1 SEHNR and CDR2 FQNEAQ come from the germline V gene (reference sequence). The CDR3 consists of 16 residues. V lost 5 bases to trimming and J lost 3 bases; unmatched junction nucleotides: 13. Primers for the PCR totalled 60 Vbeta and 13 Jbeta. Sequencing was performed with immunoSEQ multiplex PCR; in TCRdb, only in-frame clones are kept and a portion is missing. The repertoire holds roughly 120,000 clones, with about 73% as singletons. The material sequenced was PBMCs. The clonotype comes from a woman in her fifties or sixties in good health and CMV-seropositive. The chain recombines TRBV7-9 with TRBJ2-7; 7 positions match TRBD1. The CDR3 here is CASSATLGQKNYEQYF. The CDR3 DNA follows: TGTGCCAGCAGCGCTACCCTGGGACAGAAGAACTACGAGCAGTACTTC.